The 6 T cell receptor beta chains below all came from one sample that was sequenced in a study of blood T cell repertoires in COVID-19. TCRdb's copy holds only in-frame clones and misses some; the assay was immunoSEQ multiplex PCR. This repertoire shows 200,000 or so clones, approximately 80% found once; its top ten account for 6% to 8%. What was sequenced was peripheral blood. Every receptor here comes from a human donor with acute or convalescent COVID-19. The donor label of this sample is uncertain.

V and J are TRBV21-1 and TRBJ1-3; the table's D call TRBD1 went unverified against the DNA. TRBV21-1 is noted as a pseudogene. This CDR3 contains 17 residues. The chain's CDR3 is CASSNGTGARTGNTIYF. Written as DNA, the CDR3 is TGTGCCAGCAGCAATGGGACAGGGGCTCGAACTGGAAACACCATATATTTT.

The chain recombines TRBV6-5 with TRBJ1-1; D ambiguous. The ends were cut back, 6 bases at V and 3 bases at J, with 14 bases in the middle. The germline V gene encodes CDR1 MNHEY and CDR2 SVGAGI. The CDR3 runs 14 residues. The CDR3 DNA is TGTGCCAGCAGCCAACGGTGGGCAGACACTGAAGCTTTCTTT. This gives the protein CASSQRWADTEAFF.

This clone appeared a single time. The chain links TRBV6-5 to TRBJ2-7; 9 nucleotides match TRBD2. The CDR3 runs 15 residues. Germline CDR1 MNHEY, CDR2 SVGAGI. The V segment lost 5 bases and the J segment 5 bases; nucleotides outside the gene matches: 10. Here the CDR3 DNA reads TGTGCCAGCAGTCATCAAGCGGGAGGCTTCGACGAGCAGTACTTC. Its protein is CASSHQAGGFDEQYF.

This clone was recorded once. The chain is built from TRBV4-3 and TRBJ1-4, with 11 bases identical to TRBD1. The CDR3 is 17 residues long. V lost 4 bases, J lost 5 bases, and 9 bases stayed unmatched. The V gene's germline CDR1 is LGHNA and CDR2 YSLEER. The DNA of the CDR3 is TGCGCCAGCAGCCCAGGACAGGGGGCGCATGCCAATGAAAAACTGTTTTTT. Encoded protein: CASSPGQGAHANEKLFF.

The chain uses TRBV5-6 and TRBJ1-2, with TRBD1 matching 9 bases. CDR1 and CDR2 from the germline V gene are SGHDT and YYEEEE. The CDR3 extends over 14 amino acids. Trimming removed 5 bases from V and 2 bases from J; junction bases left unmatched: 4. CDR3 sequence (DNA): TGTGCCAGCAGGGGACAGGGATTAAACTATGGCTACACCTTC. It encodes CASRGQGLNYGYTF.

The rearrangement links TRBV7-8 to TRBJ1-1; possibly TRBD1 for D (6 bases). The CDR3 has 15 residues. Between the trimmed V and J ends, which lost 0 bases and 10 bases, there was a span of 18 bases. The V gene's germline CDR1 is SGHVS and CDR2 FQNEAQ. This CDR3 is CASSLAVSGAAGAFF. CDR3 in DNA: TGTGCCAGCAGCTTAGCCGTATCAGGGGCCGCGGGAGCTTTCTTT. The complete variable domain, with remaining parts taken from reference TRBV7-8 and TRBJ1-1, reads GAGVSQSPRYKVAKRGQDVALRCDPISGHVSLFWYQQALGQGPEFLTYFQNEAQLDKSGLPSDRFFAERPEGSVSTLKIQRTQQEDSAVYLCASSLAVSGAAGAFFGQGTRLTVV.